What follows are 31 T cell receptor beta chains derived from one specimen sequenced in a study of T cells after yellow fever vaccination. In TCRdb, the 5' RACE reads were re-called with MiXCR into one record per CDR3 protein. This table has some 110,000 distinct CDR3 sequences, around 7.2% appearing once. The sample in question was CD4+ T cells sorted from PBMCs, obtained roughly seven weeks after the first yellow fever vaccination. These receptors were taken from a man aged 18 to 29 who received the YFV17D yellow fever vaccine.

The V and J genes are TRBV6-2 or TRBV6-3 and TRBJ2-5; D is possibly TRBD1 or TRBD2 (5 bases each). The CDR3 is made up of 15 amino acids. Between the trimmed V and J ends, which lost 7 bases and 4 bases, there was a span of 19 bases. From germline, CDR1 is MNHEY and CDR2 SVGEGT. The chain's CDR3 is CASTPSRDLGETQYF. CDR3 bases: TGTGCCAGCACCCCGTCCCGGGACCTTGGAGAGACCCAGTACTTC.

This clonotype was recorded a few times. The chain uses TRBV12-3 or TRBV12-4 and TRBJ2-1; D is unclear. The CDR3 loop spans 16 amino acids. The V end lost 3 bases, the J end lost 8 bases, and 20 bases lay between the germline ends. This CDR3 is CASSLGLPPQMDEQFF. Written as DNA, the CDR3 is TGTGCCAGCAGTTTGGGCTTGCCCCCCCAGATGGATGAGCAGTTCTTC.

Note on this clonotype: Possible read error: a much larger clone is one base away. The chain has TRBV7-3 and TRBJ2-2; D might be TRBD1 or TRBD2, each matching 5 bases. V lost 3 bases and J 0 bases, leaving 11 bases between the germline ends. Germline loops: CDR1 SGHTA, CDR2 FQGTGA. The CDR3 runs to 16 residues. CDR3 sequence: CASSLNGATNTGELFF. The CDR3 coding sequence is TGTGCCAGCAGCTTGAACGGGGCGACGAACACCGGGGAGCTGTTTTTT.

This clonotype appeared a few times. The CDR3 DNA reads as TGTGCCAGCAGCTTTCCCGGGACAGGGCTAGCTTTCTTT. This codes for CASSFPGTGLAFF. J is TRBJ1-1 and V is TRBV7-2; 9 bases map to TRBD1. The CDR3 is 13 residues long. In germline, CDR1 is SGHTA, CDR2 FQGNSA. The junction had 6 bases not matched to a gene; V was cut back by 3 bases and J by 10 bases.

This clonotype was detected many times. CDR3 coding DNA: TGTGCCAGCAGACGGGAGACGGGGAACACCATATATTTT. It specifies CASRRETGNTIYF. This chain links TRBV7-2 with TRBJ1-3; D is undetermined. This CDR3 has 13 amino acids. Germline V CDR1 and CDR2: SGHTA, FQGNSA. V lost 6 bases, J lost 7 bases, and 13 bases lay in between.

This clonotype was counted ten times or more. The chain employs TRBV10-2 and TRBJ2-5; the D call may be TRBD1 or TRBD2 (5 bases each). With 5 bases removed from V and 1 base from J, the gap between germline ends came to 8 bases. From germline, CDR1 is WSHSY and CDR2 SAAADI. This CDR3 is built from 13 residues. DNA of the CDR3: TGCGCCAGCAGTCGTGGGGGCCAAGAGACCCAGTACTTC. Translation: CASSRGGQETQYF.

This clonotype was detected many times. The gene calls are TRBV29-1 and TRBJ1-3; D gene uncertain. V was pared by 7 bases and J by 4 bases, with 14 bases between. The CDR3 totals 13 residues. CDR1 and CDR2 (germline): SQVTM, ANQGSEA. The chain's CDR3 is CSALRFEGNTIYF. In DNA, the CDR3 is TGCAGCGCCCTACGATTTGAGGGAAACACCATATATTTT.

This clonotype appeared many times. The chain has TRBV20-1 and TRBJ1-5; D unclear. The CDR3 sequence is 13 residues long. The V end lost 1 base, the J end lost 5 bases, and 9 bases lay between the germline ends. Germline CDR1 reads DFQATT; CDR2 reads SNEGSKA (reference sequence). DNA for the CDR3: TGCAGTGCTAGAGTGACACCTTATCAGCCCCAGCATTTT. Its protein product is CSARVTPYQPQHF.

This clonotype was seen repeatedly, ten times or more. V gene TRBV6-5 combines with J gene TRBJ2-5; TRBD1 matches 12 bases. The trim removed 4 bases at V and 1 base at J, leaving 1 base unmatched. This CDR3 comprises 15 residues. Germline V gives CDR1 MNHEY, CDR2 SVGAGI. The CDR3 protein is CASSWGQGAQETQYF. CDR3 nucleotide sequence: TGTGCCAGCAGTTGGGGACAGGGGGCCCAAGAGACCCAGTACTTC.

A word on this clonotype: A much larger clone differs from this one at a single base, so this may be a read error. The CDR3 reads CASSHDLGTGNTIYF. The CDR3 DNA reads as TGCGCCAGCAGCCACGATCTGGGGACTGGAAACACCATATATTTT. V is TRBV4-3 and J is TRBJ1-3; no firm D call. CDR3 length: 15 amino acids. The germline V gene has CDR1 LGHNA and CDR2 YSLEER. The germline V and J ends were trimmed by 3 bases and 2 bases, with 11 bases remaining between them.

Concerning this clonotype: One base away lies a much larger clone, so this may be a sequencing read error. The V and J genes are TRBV7-9 and TRBJ1-1; D is unresolved. The V and J ends lost 2 bases and 4 bases respectively, with 11 bases between them. The CDR3 is 14 amino acids. Per the germline V gene, CDR1 is SEHNR and CDR2 is FQNEAQ (reference sequence). CDR3 region: CASSLQAGITEAFF. In DNA, the CDR3 is TGTGCCAGCAGCTTACAGGCGGGGATCACTGAAGCTTTCTTT.

This clonotype has ten or more counts. The chain combines TRBV7-6 with TRBJ2-1, with 7 bases identical to TRBD2. Germline V gives CDR1 SGHVS, CDR2 FNYEAQ. Losses at the gene ends were 3 bases for V and 4 bases for J; bases not matched to a gene: 6. The CDR3 spans 15 residues. DNA for the CDR3: TGTGCCAGCAGCTTTTCCGCTAGCGGATACAATGAGCAGTTCTTC. It encodes CASSFSASGYNEQFF.

At least ten counts were recorded for this clonotype. CDR3: CASSRTTGDEKLFF. The CDR3 coding sequence is TGTGCCAGCAGCCGCACGACAGGGGATGAAAAACTGTTTTTT. The V gene is TRBV7-9, the J gene TRBJ1-4; 8 bases map to TRBD1. The CDR3 has 14 residues. With V trimmed by 5 bases and J by 6 bases, 5 bases remained unmatched. Germline V CDR1 and CDR2: SEHNR, FQNEAQ (reference sequence).

In this sample, this clonotype turned up many times. The CDR3 reads CASSQERGGQETQYF. The CDR3 nucleotides are TGTGCCAGCAGCCAAGAGCGGGGGGGCCAAGAGACCCAGTACTTC. This chain joins TRBV4-2 and TRBJ2-5, with 9 nucleotides matching TRBD2. The CDR3 is 15 amino acids. CDR1 and CDR2 (germline): LGHNA, YNFKEQ. V lost 0 bases, J lost 1 base, and 0 bases stayed unmatched.

This clonotype was recorded at least ten times. V is TRBV29-1 and J is TRBJ2-6; D perhaps matches TRBD1 (6 bases). The CDR3 consists of 14 residues. The germline V gene has CDR1 SQVTM and CDR2 ANQGSEA. Trimming removed 4 bases from V and 2 bases from J, with 9 bases in between. CDR3 amino acids: CSVGPGAGANVLTF. The CDR3 nucleotides are TGCAGCGTTGGTCCAGGGGCTGGGGCCAACGTCCTGACTTTC.

This rearrangement joins TRBV11-1 to TRBJ1-1; D gene ambiguous. V gave up 1 base and J gave up 1 base, with 16 bases separating them. Germline V gene lookup returns CDR1 SGHAT and CDR2 FQDESV (reference sequence). This CDR3 comprises 17 residues. The CDR3 DNA reads as TGTGCCAGCAGCTTAGGGCTTTTCGGACGGAGGAACACTGAAGCTTTCTTT. Translating it yields CASSLGLFGRRNTEAFF. Filled out from reference TRBV11-1 and TRBJ1-1, the complete variable domain reads EAEVAQSPRYKITEKSQAVAFWCDPISGHATLYWYRQILGQGPELLVQFQDESVVDDSQLPKDRFSAERLKGVDSTLKIQPAELGDSAMYLCASSLGLFGRRNTEAFFGQGTRLTVV.

This clonotype was observed many times. The chain is built from TRBV10-2 and TRBJ1-2; no clear D. This CDR3 has 16 amino acids. Trimming pared 2 bases from V and 5 bases from J, leaving 18 bases between. CDR1 is WSHSY, CDR2 SAAADI, per germline. The CDR3 DNA sequence: TGCGCCAGCAGTGAGACCTACACACACACCTCATATGGCTACACCTTC. Residues: CASSETYTHTSYGYTF.

The table lists this clonotype with many counts. The chain employs TRBV11-2 and TRBJ2-7; D not certain. The CDR3 sequence is 14 residues long. V was clipped by 6 bases and J by 5 bases, with 17 bases between them. CDR1 is SGHAT and CDR2 is FQNNGV in the germline V gene. Here the CDR3 reads CASSPRKPVDEQYF. CDR3 coding DNA: TGTGCCAGCAGTCCGCGGAAGCCGGTCGACGAGCAGTACTTC.

This clonotype has ten or more counts. The chain has TRBV19 and TRBJ1-5, with a tentative D call TRBD1 (6 bases). The germline CDR1 and CDR2 sequences are LNHDA and SQIVND (reference sequence). V dropped 4 bases and J dropped 3 bases, with 16 bases sitting between them. CDR3 length: 16 residues. The CDR3 is CASSKQQGVINQPQHF. The CDR3 nucleotides are TGTGCCAGTAGTAAACAACAGGGCGTTATCAATCAGCCCCAGCATTTT.

At least ten counts were recorded for this clonotype. The chain is built from TRBV6-1 and TRBJ2-7; D unresolved. V was shortened by 7 bases and J by 1 base, with 8 bases between the two germline ends. The length of the CDR3 is 12 residues. Germline V gives CDR1 MNHNS, CDR2 SASEGT. The CDR3 spells CASTADSYEQYF. CDR3 coding DNA: TGTGCCAGCACTGCCGATTCCTACGAGCAGTACTTC.

This clonotype was counted ten times or more. This sequence joins TRBV5-1 and TRBJ2-4; D is unclear. CDR3 length: 15 residues. From germline, CDR1 is SGHRS and CDR2 YFSETQ. V was cut by 0 bases and J by 1 base, with 8 bases left in between. CDR3 sequence (DNA): TGCGCCAGCAGCTTGGCCTCTGGGGCCAAAAACATTCAGTACTTC. As protein: CASSLASGAKNIQYF.

This clonotype was found many times. The J gene is TRBJ2-1, the V gene TRBV11-1, with no clear D. V lost 5 bases and J 8 bases, leaving 13 bases between the germline ends. The germline V gene encodes CDR1 SGHAT and CDR2 FQDESV (reference sequence). The CDR3 spans 13 residues. The CDR3 DNA is TGTGCCAGCAGCAACGACCCCGTGGATGAGCAGTTCTTC. It encodes CASSNDPVDEQFF.

This clonotype was counted at least ten times. The gene calls are TRBV5-1 and TRBJ1-1; D is ambiguous. Germline values: CDR1 SGHRS, CDR2 YFSETQ. Trimming left V 4 bases short and J 1 base short, with 14 bases between. This CDR3 spans 15 amino acids. The CDR3 DNA sequence: TGCGCCAGCAGCCTTGGACCGGGTAAGAACACTGAAGCTTTCTTT. It yields the protein CASSLGPGKNTEAFF.

In the case of this clonotype: Given a much more abundant clone one base away, this may be a read error. V is TRBV10-2 and J is TRBJ2-5; TRBD2 agrees at 7 bases. This CDR3 comprises 16 residues. CDR1 is WSHSY, CDR2 SAAADI, per germline. The CDR3 DNA follows: TGCGTCAGCAGAGCGGTGGGACTAAGCCTTCAAGAGACCCAGTACTTC. This gives the protein CVSRAVGLSLQETQYF.

The sample holds many counts of this clonotype. The rearrangement uses TRBV5-1 and TRBJ2-1; unclear D gene. V was shortened by 0 bases and J by 7 bases, with 5 bases between the two germline ends. Germline values: CDR1 SGHRS, CDR2 YFSETQ. This CDR3 contains 12 residues. Here the CDR3 DNA reads TGCGCCAGCAGCTTGGTACAGAATGAGCAGTTCTTC. Protein product: CASSLVQNEQFF.

In this sample, this clonotype turned up many times. The J gene is TRBJ2-1, the V gene TRBV5-8; D unresolved. CDR3 length: 17 amino acids. Trimming took off 0 bases at V and 1 base at J, with 14 bases between the two ends. Germline values: CDR1 SGHTS, CDR2 YDEGEE. The CDR3 protein is CASSLVAYRLSYNEQFF. In DNA form, the CDR3 reads TGTGCCAGCAGCTTGGTGGCTTATCGACTGTCCTACAATGAGCAGTTCTTC. Full variable domain (rest looked up from reference TRBV5-8 and TRBJ2-1): EAGVTQSPTHLIKTRGQQATLRCSPISGHTSVYWYQQALGLGLQFLLWYDEGEERNRGNFPPRFSGRQFPNYSSELNVNALELEDSALYLCASSLVAYRLSYNEQFFGPGTRLTVL.

Worth noting for this clonotype: A read error is possible here, since a much larger clone lies one base away. The V call is TRBV5-4, the J call TRBJ2-7, with 9 bases identical to TRBD1. Trimming at V came to 5 bases and at J to 3 bases, leaving 3 bases not matched to a gene. The CDR3 runs to 13 residues. The germline gives CDR1 SGHNT, CDR2 YYREEE (reference sequence). The CDR3 DNA is TGTGCCAGCAGGGGACAGGGTAACTACGAGCAGTACTTC. Residues: CASRGQGNYEQYF. Full variable domain (remainder filled in from reference TRBV5-4 and TRBJ2-7): ETGVTQSPTHLIKTRGQQVTLRCSSQSGHNTVSWYQQALGQGPQFIFQYYREEENGRGNFPPRFSGLQFPNYSSELNVNALELDDSALYLCASRGQGNYEQYFGPGTRLTVT.

The J gene is TRBJ1-3, the V gene TRBV7-6, with 8 bases identical to TRBD1. Trimming cost V 6 bases and J 3 bases; bases outside gene matches: 4. The CDR3 is 14 residues long. Per the germline V gene, CDR1 is SGHVS and CDR2 is FNYEAQ. The CDR3 loop reads CASRQGAGGNTIYF. DNA of the CDR3: TGTGCCAGCAGGCAGGGGGCAGGTGGAAACACCATATATTTT.

As to this clonotype: This may stem from a read error, because a much larger clone lies one nucleotide away. The chain is built from TRBV10-3 and TRBJ2-3, with D perhaps TRBD2 (5 bases). Germline V CDR1 and CDR2: ENHRY, SYGVKD. The CDR3 consists of 16 residues. In DNA form, the CDR3 reads TGTGACATCAGTCCCCAATTCGATCGGACTGGAGATACGCAGTATTTT. Translated, it gives CDISPQFDRTGDTQYF.

This chain joins TRBV9 and TRBJ1-3; no clear D. Per the germline V gene, CDR1 is SGDLS and CDR2 is YYNGEE. V was pared by 1 base and J by 1 base, with 9 bases between. This CDR3 has 15 amino acids. In nucleotides, the CDR3 is TGTGCCAGCAGCGTAAATCCCGGGTCTGGAAACACCATATATTTT. Protein product: CASSVNPGSGNTIYF.

This clonotype was counted many times. This chain connects TRBV7-2 to TRBJ2-3, with TRBD2 as a possible D gene (6 bases). This CDR3 contains 16 residues. CDR1 is SGHTA and CDR2 is FQGNSA in the germline V gene. V dropped 5 bases and J dropped 0 bases, with 15 bases sitting between them. CDR3 in DNA: TGTGCCAGCAGCCCCCGGGACTTAACTAGCACAGATACGCAGTATTTT. This gives the protein CASSPRDLTSTDTQYF.